Shown below are 13 T cell receptor beta chains from a single sample sequenced in a study of shared clonotypes between healthy human individuals. This table comes from immunoSEQ multiplex PCR, and its TCRdb copy is limited to in-frame clones, with some not included. The sample has some 2,500,000 clones; less than 95% are singletons. Sequencing input: naive CD4+ T cells from PBMCs. Subset here: CD45RA+ positively selected. The receptor set was obtained from a man aged 18 to 35 in good health. Some clones in this sample may be carry-over from other donors' samples.

This clone was seen a single time. The CDR3 nucleotides read TGTGCCAGCAGCCAAGATCTGTCAGATACGCAGTATTTT. Its translation is CASSQDLSDTQYF. The chain recombines TRBV4-2 with TRBJ2-3; no reliable D call. Germline V gene lookup returns CDR1 LGHNA and CDR2 YNFKEQ. The CDR3 spans 13 residues. Trimming shortened V by 0 bases and J by 4 bases, and 5 bases separated the two germline ends.

The rearrangement links TRBV4-3 to TRBJ1-2; 8 positions match TRBD1. The CDR3 extends over 15 amino acids. V lost 1 base, J lost 2 bases, and 3 bases stayed unmatched. Germline V gives CDR1 LGHNA, CDR2 YSLEER. The CDR3 sequence is CASSQVDRGNYGYTF. CDR3 bases: TGCGCCAGCAGCCAAGTCGACAGGGGAAACTATGGCTACACCTTC.

The chain has TRBV6-6 and TRBJ1-2; D remains unclear. The CDR3 contains 13 residues. The V gene lost 4 bases and the J gene lost 6 bases, with 12 bases spanning the gap. Germline V lookup: CDR1 MNHNY, CDR2 SVGAGI (reference sequence). The CDR3 DNA reads TGTGCCAGCAGTTTGCGGGTTTCGGATGGCTACACCTTC. It yields the protein CASSLRVSDGYTF.

This chain uses TRBV27 with TRBJ2-7; D gene unclear. Trimming removed 6 bases at V and 5 bases at J, with 14 bases between. From germline, CDR1 is MNHEY and CDR2 SMNVEV (reference sequence). This CDR3 spans 13 amino acids. CDR3: CASRSIGRNEQYF. The DNA of the CDR3 is TGTGCCAGCAGGTCCATTGGGCGCAACGAGCAGTACTTC.

The rearrangement links TRBV7-9 to TRBJ2-7, with 11 bases matching TRBD2. V gave up 5 bases and J gave up 7 bases; unmatched junction bases: 7. Germline assignment: CDR1 SEHNR and CDR2 FQNEAQ (reference sequence). The CDR3 has 14 amino acids. In DNA form, the CDR3 reads TGTGCCAGCAGCGGGACTAGCGGCACTTTAGAGCAGTACTTC. This sequence encodes CASSGTSGTLEQYF.

The chain has TRBV18 and TRBJ2-7, with D hard to call. This CDR3 is built from 12 residues. V lost 3 bases to trimming and J lost 2 bases, with 5 bases between them. Germline lookup yields CDR1 KGHSH and CDR2 LQKENI. The CDR3 sequence: CASSPNTYEQYF. The CDR3 DNA follows: TGTGCCAGCTCACCGAACACCTACGAGCAGTACTTC.

CDR3 residues: CASSQLQGAINSPLHF. The CDR3 coding sequence is TGCGCCAGCAGCCAATTACAGGGGGCCATTAATTCACCCCTCCACTTT. V and J are TRBV4-3 and TRBJ1-6; 9 bases match TRBD1. From germline, CDR1 is LGHNA and CDR2 YSLEER. The CDR3 is 16 amino acids. The junction had 5 bases not matched to a gene; V was cut back by 2 bases and J by 6 bases.

The chain combines TRBV6-5 with TRBJ1-2; D gene uncertain. V was shortened by 5 bases and J by 0 bases, with 4 bases between the two germline ends. CDR3 length: 12 amino acids. The germline V gene encodes CDR1 MNHEY and CDR2 SVGAGI. The CDR3 spells CASSEANYGYTF. CDR3 DNA sequence: TGTGCCAGCAGTGAGGCTAACTATGGCTACACCTTC.

This chain connects TRBV7-9 to TRBJ1-2; D is unresolved. The CDR3 extends over 15 amino acids. Between the trimmed V and J ends, which lost 2 bases and 5 bases, there was a span of 15 bases. Germline V gives CDR1 SEHNR, CDR2 FQNEAQ (reference sequence). The CDR3 sequence: CASSLFQDSGYGYTF. The CDR3 DNA reads as TGTGCCAGCAGCTTATTTCAGGACTCCGGGTATGGCTACACCTTC.

V usage is TRBV5-1 and J usage is TRBJ2-5; TRBD1 matches at 7 bases. Germline V gene sequence: CDR1 SGHRS, CDR2 YFSETQ. The CDR3 sequence is 15 residues long. The V gene end was trimmed by 4 bases and the J gene end by 1 base; junction bases not matched to a gene: 7. CDR3 nucleotide sequence: TGCGCCAGCAGCGGTCCCGGGACAGCCCAAGAGACCCAGTACTTC. Protein product: CASSGPGTAQETQYF.

This clone occurred once. V gene TRBV25-1 combines with J gene TRBJ2-1; 12 bases line up with TRBD2. Per germline, CDR1 MGHDK and CDR2 SYGVNS. J lost 8 bases, V lost 1 base, and 6 bases had no gene match. The CDR3 extends over 16 amino acids. The CDR3 DNA reads TGTGCCAGCAGTGAATGGAAGGGACTAGCGGGCGATGAGCAGTTCTTC. It translates to CASSEWKGLAGDEQFF.

On this clone: Other DNA sequences within the sample encode an identical CDR3. J is TRBJ1-1 and V is TRBV9, with 11 bases aligning to TRBD1. The trim removed 3 bases at V and 3 bases at J, leaving 1 base unmatched. There are 14 residues in the CDR3. Germline V gene sequence: CDR1 SGDLS, CDR2 YYNGEE. CDR3: CASSAGQGDTEAFF. The CDR3 DNA sequence: TGTGCCAGCAGCGCGGGACAGGGGGACACTGAAGCTTTCTTT.

This chain joins TRBV5-4 and TRBJ2-5, with D maybe TRBD2 (5 bases). The germline V gene has CDR1 SGHNT and CDR2 YYREEE (reference sequence). V lost 4 bases and J lost 5, with 15 bases in between. The CDR3 has 14 residues. The DNA for the CDR3 is TGTGCCAGCAGCAGGCTGGGAGTGAGGGAGACCCAGTACTTC. This gives the protein CASSRLGVRETQYF. Filled out from reference TRBV5-4 and TRBJ2-5, the complete variable domain reads ETGVTQSPTHLIKTRGQQVTLRCSSQSGHNTVSWYQQALGQGPQFIFQYYREEENGRGNFPPRFSGLQFPNYSSELNVNALELDDSALYLCASSRLGVRETQYFGPGTRLLVL.